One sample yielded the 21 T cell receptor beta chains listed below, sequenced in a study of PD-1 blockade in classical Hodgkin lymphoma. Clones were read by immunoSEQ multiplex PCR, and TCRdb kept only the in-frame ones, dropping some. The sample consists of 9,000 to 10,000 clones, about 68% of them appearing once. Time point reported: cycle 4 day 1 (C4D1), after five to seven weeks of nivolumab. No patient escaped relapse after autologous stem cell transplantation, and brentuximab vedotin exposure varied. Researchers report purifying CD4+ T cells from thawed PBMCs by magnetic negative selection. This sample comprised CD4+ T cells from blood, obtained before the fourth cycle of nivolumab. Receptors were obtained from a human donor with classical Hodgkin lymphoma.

CDR3 bases: TGTGCCAGCAGCTCGCATGGACCGGGCTACACCTTC. Its translation is CASSSHGPGYTF. V usage is TRBV5-4 and J usage is TRBJ1-2; D remains ambiguous. Germline loops: CDR1 SGHNT, CDR2 YYREEE (reference sequence). The V end was cut by 3 bases, the J end by 8 bases, with 11 bases between. CDR3 length equals 12 residues.

The CDR3 sequence is CASSPGTDNYGYTF. CDR3 coding DNA: TGTGCCAGCTCCCCCGGGACCGACAACTATGGCTACACCTTC. The gene calls are TRBV18 and TRBJ1-2; a possible D gene is TRBD1 (5 bases). V was clipped by 6 bases and J by 2 bases, with 13 bases between them. The CDR3 contains 14 residues. The germline CDR1 and CDR2 sequences are KGHSH and LQKENI. Variable domain in full (rest from reference TRBV18 and TRBJ1-2): NAGVMQNPRHLVRRRGQEARLRCSPMKGHSHVYWYRQLPEEGLKFMVYLQKENIIDESGMPKERFSAEFPKEGPSILRIQQVVRGDSAAYFCASSPGTDNYGYTFGSGTRLTVV.

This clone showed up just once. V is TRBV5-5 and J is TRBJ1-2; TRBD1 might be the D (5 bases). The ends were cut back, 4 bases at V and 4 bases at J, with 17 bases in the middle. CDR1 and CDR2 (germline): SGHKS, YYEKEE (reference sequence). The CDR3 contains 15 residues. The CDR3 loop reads CASSPGTRGVYGYTF. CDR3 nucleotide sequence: TGTGCCAGCAGCCCCGGGACTCGGGGGGTCTATGGCTACACCTTC.

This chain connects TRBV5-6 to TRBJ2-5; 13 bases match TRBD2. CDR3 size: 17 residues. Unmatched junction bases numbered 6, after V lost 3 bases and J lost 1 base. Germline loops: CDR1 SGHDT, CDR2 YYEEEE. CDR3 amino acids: CASSWSGTSGAQETQYF. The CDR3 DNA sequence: TGTGCCAGCAGCTGGTCCGGGACTAGCGGGGCCCAAGAGACCCAGTACTTC.

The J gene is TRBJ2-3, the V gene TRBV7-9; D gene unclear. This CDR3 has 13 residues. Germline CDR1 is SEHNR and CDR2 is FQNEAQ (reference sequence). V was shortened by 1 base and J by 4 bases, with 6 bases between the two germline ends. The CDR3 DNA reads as TGTGCCAGCAGCTTAGGGCTCGCAGATACGCAGTATTTT. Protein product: CASSLGLADTQYF.

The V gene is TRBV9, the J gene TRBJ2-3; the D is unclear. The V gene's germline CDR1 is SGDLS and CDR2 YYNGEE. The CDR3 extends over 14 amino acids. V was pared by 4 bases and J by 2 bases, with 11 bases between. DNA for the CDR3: TGTGCCAGCAGCCCGTGGCCAACCACAGATACGCAGTATTTT. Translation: CASSPWPTTDTQYF. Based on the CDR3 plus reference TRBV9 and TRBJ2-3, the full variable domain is DSGVTQTPKHLITATGQRVTLRCSPRSGDLSVYWYQQSLDQGLQFLIQYYNGEERAKGNILERFSAQQFPDLHSELNLSSLELGDSALYFCASSPWPTTDTQYFGPGTRLTVL.

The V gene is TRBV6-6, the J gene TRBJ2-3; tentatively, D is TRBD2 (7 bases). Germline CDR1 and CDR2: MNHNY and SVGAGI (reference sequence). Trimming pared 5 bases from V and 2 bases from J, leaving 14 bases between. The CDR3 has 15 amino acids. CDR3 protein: CASSPRGGDTDTQYF. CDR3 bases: TGTGCCAGCAGTCCCCGAGGGGGGGACACAGATACGCAGTATTTT.

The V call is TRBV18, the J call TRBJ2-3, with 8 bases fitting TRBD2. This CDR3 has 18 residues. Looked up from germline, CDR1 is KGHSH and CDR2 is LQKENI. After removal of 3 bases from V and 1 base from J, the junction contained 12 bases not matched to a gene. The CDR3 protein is CASSPQPFVRGGTDTQYF. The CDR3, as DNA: TGTGCCAGCTCACCCCAGCCGTTTGTGCGGGGGGGCACAGATACGCAGTATTTT.

DNA for the CDR3: TGTGCCAGCAGCTTGTCCCCCGATTCAGATACGCAGTATTTT. It yields the protein CASSLSPDSDTQYF. The gene calls are TRBV7-2 and TRBJ2-3; D is uncertain. The V gene's germline CDR1 is SGHTA and CDR2 FQGNSA. V was shortened by 3 bases and J by 4 bases, with 11 bases between the two germline ends. The CDR3 contains 14 residues. The complete variable domain, with remaining parts taken from reference TRBV7-2 and TRBJ2-3, reads GAGVSQSPSNKVTEKGKDVELRCDPISGHTALYWYRQSLGQGLEFLIYFQGNSAPDKSGLPSDRFSAERTGGSVSTLTIQRTQQEDSAVYLCASSLSPDSDTQYFGPGTRLTVL.

CDR3 in DNA: TGTGCCAGCAGCTTCAGGGGCCGGTGGGAAGAGACCCAGTACTTC. Encoded protein: CASSFRGRWEETQYF. The V call is TRBV7-8, the J call TRBJ2-5, with D perhaps matching TRBD1 (6 bases). Looked up from germline, CDR1 is SGHVS and CDR2 is FQNEAQ. This CDR3 comprises 15 residues. V lost 3 bases, J lost 3 bases, and 14 bases lay in between.

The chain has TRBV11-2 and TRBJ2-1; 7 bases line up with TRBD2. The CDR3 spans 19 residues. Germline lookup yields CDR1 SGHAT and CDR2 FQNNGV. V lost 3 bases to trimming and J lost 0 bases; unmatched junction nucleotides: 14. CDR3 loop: CASSFSVTVGGDSYNEQFF. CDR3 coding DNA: TGTGCCAGCAGCTTCAGTGTCACGGTGGGGGGGGACTCCTACAATGAGCAGTTCTTC.

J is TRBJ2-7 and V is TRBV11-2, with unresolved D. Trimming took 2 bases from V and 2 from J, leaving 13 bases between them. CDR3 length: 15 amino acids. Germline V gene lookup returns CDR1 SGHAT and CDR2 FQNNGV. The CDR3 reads CASSLFSRRAYEQYF. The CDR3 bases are TGTGCCAGCAGCTTATTTAGCCGGAGAGCCTACGAGCAGTACTTC.

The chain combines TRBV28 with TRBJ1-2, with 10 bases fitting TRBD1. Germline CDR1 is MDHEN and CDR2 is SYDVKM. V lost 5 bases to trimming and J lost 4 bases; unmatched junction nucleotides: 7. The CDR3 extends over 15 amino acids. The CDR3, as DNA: TGTGCCAGCAGTCTTCGGACAGGGGGGGGCTATGGCTACACCTTC. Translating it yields CASSLRTGGGYGYTF.

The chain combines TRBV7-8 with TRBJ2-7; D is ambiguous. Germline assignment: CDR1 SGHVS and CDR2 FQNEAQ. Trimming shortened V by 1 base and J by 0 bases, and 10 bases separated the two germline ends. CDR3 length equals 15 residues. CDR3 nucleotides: TGTGCCAGCAGCTTAGGTATCTCCAGCTCCTACGAGCAGTACTTC. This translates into CASSLGISSSYEQYF.

The DNA of the CDR3 is TGTGCCAGTAGCAGACAGGGTCTATACAATGAGCAGTTCTTC. Protein product: CASSRQGLYNEQFF. This sequence joins TRBV19 and TRBJ2-1, with 7 nucleotides matching TRBD1. From germline, CDR1 is LNHDA and CDR2 SQIVND (reference sequence). Losses at the gene ends were 6 bases for V and 4 bases for J; bases not matched to a gene: 6. CDR3 length: 14 amino acids.

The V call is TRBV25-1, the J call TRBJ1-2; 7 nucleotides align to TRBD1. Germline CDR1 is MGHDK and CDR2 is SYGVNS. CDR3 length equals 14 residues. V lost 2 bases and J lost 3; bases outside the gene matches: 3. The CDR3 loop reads CASSELGGDYGYTF. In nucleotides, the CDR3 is TGTGCCAGCAGTGAACTAGGGGGCGACTATGGCTACACCTTC.

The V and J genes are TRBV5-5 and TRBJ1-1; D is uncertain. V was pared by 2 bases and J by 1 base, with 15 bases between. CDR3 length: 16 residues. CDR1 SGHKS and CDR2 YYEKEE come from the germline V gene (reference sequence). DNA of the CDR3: TGTGCCAGCAGCTTACGCGGGCCAGAACCGAACACTGAAGCTTTCTTT. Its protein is CASSLRGPEPNTEAFF. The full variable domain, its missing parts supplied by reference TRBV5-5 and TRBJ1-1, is DAGVTQSPTHLIKTRGQQVTLRCSPISGHKSVSWYQQVLGQGPQFIFQYYEKEERGRGNFPDRFSARQFPNYSSELNVNALLLGDSALYLCASSLRGPEPNTEAFFGQGTRLTVV.

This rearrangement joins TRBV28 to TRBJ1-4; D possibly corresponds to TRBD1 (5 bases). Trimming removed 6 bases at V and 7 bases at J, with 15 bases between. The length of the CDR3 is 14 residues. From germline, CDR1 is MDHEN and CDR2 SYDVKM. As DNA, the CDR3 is TGTGCCAGCAGATTCAGGGCTCGGGCTGAAAAACTGTTTTTT. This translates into CASRFRARAEKLFF.

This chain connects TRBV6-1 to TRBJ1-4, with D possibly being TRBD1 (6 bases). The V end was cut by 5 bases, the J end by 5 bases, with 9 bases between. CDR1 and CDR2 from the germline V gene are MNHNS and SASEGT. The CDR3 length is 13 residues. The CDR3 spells CASSRDRNEKLFF. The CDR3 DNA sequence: TGTGCCAGCAGTCGCGACAGGAATGAAAAACTGTTTTTT.

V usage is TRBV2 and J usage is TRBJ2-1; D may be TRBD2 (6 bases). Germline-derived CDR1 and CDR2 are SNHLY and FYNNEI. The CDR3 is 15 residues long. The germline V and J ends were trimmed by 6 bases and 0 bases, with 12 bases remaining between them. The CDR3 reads CASSKRGSSYNEQFF. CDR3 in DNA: TGTGCCAGCAGCAAACGGGGGAGCTCCTACAATGAGCAGTTCTTC.

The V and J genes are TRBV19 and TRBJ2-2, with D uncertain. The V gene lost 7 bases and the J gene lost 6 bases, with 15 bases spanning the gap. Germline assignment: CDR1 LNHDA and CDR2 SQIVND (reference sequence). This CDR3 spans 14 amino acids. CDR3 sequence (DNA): TGTGCCAGTATTTTGGTACCTCCTCCCGGGGAGCTGTTTTTT. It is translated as CASILVPPPGELFF.